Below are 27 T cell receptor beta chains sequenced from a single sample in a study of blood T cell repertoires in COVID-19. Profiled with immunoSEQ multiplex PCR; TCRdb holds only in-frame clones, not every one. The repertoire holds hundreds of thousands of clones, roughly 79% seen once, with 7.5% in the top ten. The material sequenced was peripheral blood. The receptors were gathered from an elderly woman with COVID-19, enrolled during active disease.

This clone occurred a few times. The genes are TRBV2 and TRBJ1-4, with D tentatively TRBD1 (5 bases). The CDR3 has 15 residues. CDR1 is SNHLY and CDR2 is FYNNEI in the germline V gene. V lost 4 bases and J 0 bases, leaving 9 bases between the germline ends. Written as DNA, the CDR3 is TGTGCCAGCAGTGCCAGGGATGCAACTAATGAAAAACTGTTTTTT. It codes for CASSARDATNEKLFF. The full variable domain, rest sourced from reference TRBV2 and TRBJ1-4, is EPEVTQTPSHQVTQMGQEVILRCVPISNHLYFYWYRQILGQKVEFLVSFYNNEISEKSEIFDDQFSVERPDGSNFTLKIRSTKLEDSAMYFCASSARDATNEKLFFGSGTQLSVL.

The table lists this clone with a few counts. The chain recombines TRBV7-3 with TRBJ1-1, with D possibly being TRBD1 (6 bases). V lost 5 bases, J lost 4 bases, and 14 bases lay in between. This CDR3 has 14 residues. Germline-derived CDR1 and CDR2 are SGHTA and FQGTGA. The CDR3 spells CASSEQGRSTEAFF. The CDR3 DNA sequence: TGTGCCAGCAGCGAACAGGGTCGAAGCACTGAAGCTTTCTTT.

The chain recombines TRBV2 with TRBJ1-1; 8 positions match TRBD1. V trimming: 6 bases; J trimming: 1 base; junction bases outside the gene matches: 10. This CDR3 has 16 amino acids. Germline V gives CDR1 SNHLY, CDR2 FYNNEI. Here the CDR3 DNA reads TGTGCCAGCAGAAAAGATTGGACAGGGACGAACACTGAAGCTTTCTTT. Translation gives CASRKDWTGTNTEAFF.

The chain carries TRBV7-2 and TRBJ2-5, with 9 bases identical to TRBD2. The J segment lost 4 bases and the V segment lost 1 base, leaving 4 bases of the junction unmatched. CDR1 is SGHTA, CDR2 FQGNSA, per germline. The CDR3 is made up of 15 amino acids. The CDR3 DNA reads TGTGCCAGCAGCTTAGGTAGCGGGAGTCGAGAGACCCAGTACTTC. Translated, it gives CASSLGSGSRETQYF.

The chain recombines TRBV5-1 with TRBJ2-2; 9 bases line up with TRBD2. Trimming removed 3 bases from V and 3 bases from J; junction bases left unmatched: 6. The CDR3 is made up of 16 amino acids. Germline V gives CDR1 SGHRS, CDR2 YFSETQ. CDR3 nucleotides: TGCGCCAGCAGCTCCGGGACTAGCTCAGACACCGGGGAGCTGTTTTTT. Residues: CASSSGTSSDTGELFF.

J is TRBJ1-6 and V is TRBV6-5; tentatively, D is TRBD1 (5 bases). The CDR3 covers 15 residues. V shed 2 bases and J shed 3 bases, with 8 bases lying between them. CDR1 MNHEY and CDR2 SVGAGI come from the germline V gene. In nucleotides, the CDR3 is TGTGCCAGCAGTTACGGACAAAGCTATAATTCACCCCTCCACTTT. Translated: CASSYGQSYNSPLHF.

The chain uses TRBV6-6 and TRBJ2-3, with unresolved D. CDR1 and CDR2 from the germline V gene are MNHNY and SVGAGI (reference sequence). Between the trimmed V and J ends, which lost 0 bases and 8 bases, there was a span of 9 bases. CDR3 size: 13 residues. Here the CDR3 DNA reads TGTGCCAGCAGTTACTCGGTGGAGACTACGCAGTATTTT. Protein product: CASSYSVETTQYF.

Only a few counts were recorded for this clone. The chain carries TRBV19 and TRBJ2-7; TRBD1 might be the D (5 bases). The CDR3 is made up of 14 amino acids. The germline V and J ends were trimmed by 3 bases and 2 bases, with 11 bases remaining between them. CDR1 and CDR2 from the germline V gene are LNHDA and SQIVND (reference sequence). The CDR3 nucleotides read TGTGCCAGTAGTATTGGACACCTGGCCTACGAGCAGTACTTC. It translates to CASSIGHLAYEQYF.

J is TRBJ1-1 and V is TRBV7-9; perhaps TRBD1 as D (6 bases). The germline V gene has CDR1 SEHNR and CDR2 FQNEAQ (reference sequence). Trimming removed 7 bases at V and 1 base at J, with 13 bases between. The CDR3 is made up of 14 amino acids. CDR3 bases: TGTGCCAGCACTCCTGCGGGGGCGAACACTGAAGCTTTCTTT. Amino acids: CASTPAGANTEAFF.

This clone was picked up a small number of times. The DNA of the CDR3 is TGCGCCAGCAGCCAAGAGACAGGGAACCATTACAGCGCTAACTATGGCTACACCTTC. Protein product: CASSQETGNHYSANYGYTF. The V and J genes are TRBV4-3 and TRBJ1-2; 7 nucleotides agree with TRBD1. Germline V gene data show CDR1 as LGHNA and CDR2 as YSLEER. The CDR3 extends over 19 amino acids. V lost 0 bases and J lost 0; bases outside the gene matches: 13.

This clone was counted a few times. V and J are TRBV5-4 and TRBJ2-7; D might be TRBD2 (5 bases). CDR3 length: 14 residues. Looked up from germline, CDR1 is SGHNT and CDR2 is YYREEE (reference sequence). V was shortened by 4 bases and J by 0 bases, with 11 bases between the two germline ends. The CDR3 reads CASSDRGSSYEQYF. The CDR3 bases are TGTGCCAGCAGCGACCGAGGGAGCTCCTACGAGCAGTACTTC.

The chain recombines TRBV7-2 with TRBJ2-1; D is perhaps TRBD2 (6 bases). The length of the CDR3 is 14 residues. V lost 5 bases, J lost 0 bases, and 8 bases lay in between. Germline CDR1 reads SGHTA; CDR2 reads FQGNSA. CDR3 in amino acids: CASSTTSSYNEQFF. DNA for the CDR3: TGTGCCAGCAGCACGACTAGCTCCTACAATGAGCAGTTCTTC.

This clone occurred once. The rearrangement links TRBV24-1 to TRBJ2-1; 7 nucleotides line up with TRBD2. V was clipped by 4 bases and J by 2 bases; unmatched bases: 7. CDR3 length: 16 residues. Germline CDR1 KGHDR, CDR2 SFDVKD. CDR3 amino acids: CATSDPAGQTYNEQFF. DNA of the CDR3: TGTGCCACCAGTGACCCAGCGGGGCAAACCTACAATGAGCAGTTCTTC.

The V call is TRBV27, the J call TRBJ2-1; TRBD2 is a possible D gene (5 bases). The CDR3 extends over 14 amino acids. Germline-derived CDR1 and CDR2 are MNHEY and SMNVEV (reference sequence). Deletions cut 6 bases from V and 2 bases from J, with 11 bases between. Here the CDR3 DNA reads TGTGCCAGCAGCGTAACTAGGACCTACAATGAGCAGTTCTTC. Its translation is CASSVTRTYNEQFF.

The CDR3 protein is CASSPGAVQNQPQHF. For the CDR3, the DNA is TGTGCCAGCAGCCCAGGGGCGGTACAGAATCAGCCCCAGCATTTT. The chain carries TRBV9 and TRBJ1-5, with D tentatively TRBD1 (6 bases). Deletions cut 4 bases from V and 4 bases from J, with 15 bases between. CDR3 length: 15 amino acids. The germline V gene has CDR1 SGDLS and CDR2 YYNGEE.

CDR3 nucleotide sequence: TGTGCCAGCAGTTTGAGGGTTCAGCCCCAGCATTTT. It translates to CASSLRVQPQHF. J is TRBJ1-5 and V is TRBV28; D unresolved. V was pared by 3 bases and J by 6 bases, with 6 bases between. CDR3 length: 12 amino acids. CDR1 is MDHEN, CDR2 SYDVKM, per germline.

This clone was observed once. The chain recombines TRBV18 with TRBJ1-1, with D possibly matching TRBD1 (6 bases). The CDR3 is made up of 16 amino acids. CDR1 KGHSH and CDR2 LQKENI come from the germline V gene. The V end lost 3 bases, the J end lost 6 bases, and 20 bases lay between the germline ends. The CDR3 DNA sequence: TGTGCCAGCTCACCGAACATGGGGGGGGCGCAGGCTGAAGCTTTCTTT. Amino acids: CASSPNMGGAQAEAFF.

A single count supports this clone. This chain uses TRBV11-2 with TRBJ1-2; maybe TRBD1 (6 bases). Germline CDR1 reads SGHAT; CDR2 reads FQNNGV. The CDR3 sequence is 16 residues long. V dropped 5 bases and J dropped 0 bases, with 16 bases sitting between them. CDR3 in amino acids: CASSRLPTGTNYGYTF. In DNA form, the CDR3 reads TGTGCCAGCAGCCGACTACCGACAGGAACTAACTATGGCTACACCTTC.

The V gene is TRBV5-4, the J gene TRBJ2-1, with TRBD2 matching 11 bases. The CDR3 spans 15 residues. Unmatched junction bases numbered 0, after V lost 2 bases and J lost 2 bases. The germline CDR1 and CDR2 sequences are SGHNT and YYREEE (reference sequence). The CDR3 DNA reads TGTGCCAGCAGCTTACTAGCGGGGGCCTACAATGAGCAGTTCTTC. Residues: CASSLLAGAYNEQFF.

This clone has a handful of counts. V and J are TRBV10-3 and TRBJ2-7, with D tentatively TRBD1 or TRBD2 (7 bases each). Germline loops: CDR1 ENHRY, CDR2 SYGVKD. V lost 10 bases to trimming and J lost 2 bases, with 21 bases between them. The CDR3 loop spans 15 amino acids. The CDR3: CATIDRERGPYEQYF. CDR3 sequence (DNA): TGTGCCACCATTGACAGGGAGCGGGGTCCCTACGAGCAGTACTTC.

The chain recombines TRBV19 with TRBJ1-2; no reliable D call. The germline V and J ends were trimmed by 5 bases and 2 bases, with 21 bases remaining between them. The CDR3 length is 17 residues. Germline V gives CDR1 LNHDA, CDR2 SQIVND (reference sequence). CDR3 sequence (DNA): TGTGCCAGTAGTCGGGAGAAAGTTCTCGGATCGAACTATGGCTACACCTTC. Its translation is CASSREKVLGSNYGYTF. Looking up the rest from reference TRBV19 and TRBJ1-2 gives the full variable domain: DGGITQSPKYLFRKEGQNVTLSCEQNLNHDAMYWYRQDPGQGLRLIYYSQIVNDFQKGDIAEGYSVSREKKESFPLTVTSAQKNPTAFYLCASSREKVLGSNYGYTFGSGTRLTVV.

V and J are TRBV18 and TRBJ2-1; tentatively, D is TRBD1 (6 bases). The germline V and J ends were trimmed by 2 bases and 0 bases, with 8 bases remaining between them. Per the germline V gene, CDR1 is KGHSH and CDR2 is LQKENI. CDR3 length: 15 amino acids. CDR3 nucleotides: TGTGCCAGCTCACCAGACAGGAGCTCCTACAATGAGCAGTTCTTC. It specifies CASSPDRSSYNEQFF.

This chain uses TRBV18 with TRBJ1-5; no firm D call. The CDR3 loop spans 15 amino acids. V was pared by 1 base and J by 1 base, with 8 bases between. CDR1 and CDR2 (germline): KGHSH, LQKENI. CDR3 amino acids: CASSPQPGSNQPQHF. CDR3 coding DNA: TGTGCCAGCTCACCACAACCAGGCAGCAATCAGCCCCAGCATTTT.

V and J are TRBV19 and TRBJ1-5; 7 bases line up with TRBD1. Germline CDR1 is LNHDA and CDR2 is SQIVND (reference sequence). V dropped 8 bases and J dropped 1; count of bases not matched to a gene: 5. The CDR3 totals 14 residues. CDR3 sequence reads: CASRDRVSNQPQHF. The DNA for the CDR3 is TGTGCCAGTCGCGACAGGGTGAGCAATCAGCCCCAGCATTTT.

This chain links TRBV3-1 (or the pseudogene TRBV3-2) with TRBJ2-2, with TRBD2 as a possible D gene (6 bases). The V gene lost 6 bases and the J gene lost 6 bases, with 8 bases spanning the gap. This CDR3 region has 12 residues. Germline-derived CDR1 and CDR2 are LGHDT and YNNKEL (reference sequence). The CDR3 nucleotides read TGTGCCAGCAGTCGACTAGCCGGGGAGCTGTTTTTT. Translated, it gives CASSRLAGELFF.

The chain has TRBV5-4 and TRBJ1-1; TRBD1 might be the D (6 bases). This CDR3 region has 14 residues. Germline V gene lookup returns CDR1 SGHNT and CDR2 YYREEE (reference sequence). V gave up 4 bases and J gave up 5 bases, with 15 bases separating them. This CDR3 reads CASSPHITGTEAFF. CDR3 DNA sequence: TGTGCCAGCAGCCCTCACATTACAGGGACTGAAGCTTTCTTT.

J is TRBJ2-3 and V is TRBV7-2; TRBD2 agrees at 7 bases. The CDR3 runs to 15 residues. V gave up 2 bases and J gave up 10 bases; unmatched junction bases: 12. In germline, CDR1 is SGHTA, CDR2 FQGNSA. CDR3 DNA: TGTGCCAGCAGCTTAAGGGGAGGGGCAGCGCGACCGCAGTATTTT. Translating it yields CASSLRGGAARPQYF. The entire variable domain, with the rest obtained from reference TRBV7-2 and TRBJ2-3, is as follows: GAGVSQSPSNKVTEKGKDVELRCDPISGHTALYWYRQSLGQGLEFLIYFQGNSAPDKSGLPSDRFSAERTGGSVSTLTIQRTQQEDSAVYLCASSLRGGAARPQYFGPGTRLTVL.